This T cell receptor beta chain was sequenced for a study of graft-versus-host responses after intestinal transplantation. The repertoire was sequenced with immunoSEQ multiplex PCR; TCRdb's copy has only in-frame clones and lacks some. The sample contains under 15,000 clones, 70% to 80% of which appear only once. Processing was applied to graft tissue in order to liberate intraepithelial and lamina propria lymphocytes. CDR1 and CDR2 from the germline V gene are SGHRS and YFSETQ. The CDR3 extends over 16 amino acids. V lost 0 bases, J lost 4 bases, and 17 bases lay in between. A few counts support this clone.

Sequences were derived from ileum tissue, sampled 142 days after intestinal transplantation. J is TRBJ2-7 and V is TRBV5-1; D gene unclear. The receptor was isolated from a human patient who received an intestinal transplant, so some T cells may come from the graft donor. The CDR3 is CASSLGNRPGFYEQYF. The CDR3 nucleotides read TGCGCCAGCAGCTTGGGTAATCGTCCGGGTTTTTACGAGCAGTACTTC. The whole variable domain, remainder taken from reference TRBV5-1 and TRBJ2-7, is KAGVTQTPRYLIKTRGQQVTLSCSPISGHRSVSWYQQTPGQGLQFLFEYFSETQRNKGNFPGRFSGRQFSNSRSEMNVSTLELGDSALYLCASSLGNRPGFYEQYFGPGTRLTVT.